This TCR beta chain was sequenced in a study of T cells in Graves' hyperthyroidism and ophthalmopathy. V lost 8 bases and J lost 11; bases outside the gene matches: 10. Per germline, CDR1 MNHEY and CDR2 SMNVEV (reference sequence). The CDR3 is made up of 14 amino acids. From RNA transcripts, TCR beta CDR3 regions were amplified. Primed by the HTBI set, a first-round RT-PCR was run on the TCR CDR3. TCRdb reprocessed the multiplex PCR reads with MiXCR, giving one entry per CDR3 protein. The table includes roughly 550,000 distinct CDR3 sequences, roughly 15% detected once. The source material was blood. The chain uses TRBV27 and TRBJ1-6, with 9 bases lining up with TRBD1. The clonotype comes from a woman in her 30s with Graves' ophthalmopathy. In DNA form, the CDR3 reads TGTGCCAGCTCTTCGACAGGGGGGCGGGCACCCCTCCACTTT. Translation gives CASSSTGGRAPLHF.